This is a list of T cell receptor beta chains from one sample in a study of blood T cells in healthy people across ages. MiXCR, run by TCRdb on the 5' RACE reads, gives a single entry per CDR3 protein. Here the sample spans approximately 290,000 distinct CDR3 sequences, 25% to 30% being singletons. Source material: blood. Every receptor here comes from a woman in her 70s in good health. Each CDR3 is given with its conserved first and last residue. The order of the fields is V gene, J gene, D gene, clone size, CDR3 protein, CDR3 DNA. D genes are given only for firm matches. Rows give clone size only sometimes, using once, few, many, or a class for an expanded clone.

>TRBV5-1|TRBJ2-5|TRBD2|many
CASKAPSGKTQYF
TGCGCCAGCAAGGCTCCTAGCGGGAAGACCCAGTACTTC
>TRBV29-1|TRBJ2-3|.|.
CTIARGSSTDTQYF
TGCACTATCGCAAGAGGATCTAGCACAGATACGCAGTATTTT
>TRBV29-1|TRBJ1-2|.|many
CSVAQGMGYGYTF
TGCAGCGTAGCTCAGGGAATGGGCTATGGCTACACCTTC
>TRBV14|TRBJ2-5|.|.
CASSLGGLYQETQYF
TGTGCCAGCAGCCTGGGAGGACTATATCAAGAGACCCAGTACTTC
>TRBV20-1|TRBJ2-7|TRBD2|.
CSARDVLAAYEQYF
TGCAGTGCTAGAGATGTACTAGCGGCCTACGAGCAGTACTTC
>TRBV29-1|TRBJ2-5|TRBD2|.
CSVGRGPSGRGKETQYF
TGCAGCGTTGGAAGGGGTCCTAGCGGGAGAGGAAAAGAGACCCAGTACTTC
>TRBV5-4|TRBJ2-1|TRBD1|.
CASTRTGGFNEQFF
TGTGCCAGCACCCGGACAGGGGGCTTCAATGAGCAGTTCTTC
>TRBV27|TRBJ1-6|.|few
CASSPFSYNSPLHF
TGTGCCAGCAGTCCGTTCTCCTATAATTCACCCCTCCACTTT
>TRBV20-1|TRBJ1-5|.|few
CSAHSSNQPQHF
TGCAGTGCCCACTCAAGCAATCAGCCCCAGCATTTT
>TRBV18|TRBJ1-2|.|few
CASSLPEGGYTF
TGTGCCAGCTCACTTCCAGAGGGTGGCTACACCTTC
>TRBV12-3/TRBV12-4|TRBJ2-1|.|few
CASGERGGLYTNEQFF
TGTGCCAGCGGCGAAAGGGGGGGATTATATACGAATGAGCAGTTCTTC
>TRBV3-1|TRBJ1-5|.|.
CASSQGSGGNRPQHF
TGTGCCAGCAGCCAAGGGAGTGGGGGGAACCGGCCCCAGCATTTT
>TRBV7-2|TRBJ2-1|.|.
CASSRGGTSGDEQFF
TGTGCCAGCAGCCGAGGGGGGACAAGTGGCGATGAGCAGTTCTTC
>TRBV20-1|TRBJ2-3|.|few
CSTGLEVGRSHTDTQYF
TGCAGTACCGGGCTTGAGGTCGGGAGATCACACACAGATACGCAGTATTTT
>TRBV5-6|TRBJ2-3|TRBD1|.
CASSMDRVGTDTQYF
TGTGCCAGCAGCATGGACAGGGTTGGCACAGATACGCAGTATTTT
>TRBV6-5|TRBJ1-2|.|.
CASSSLGEAGYTF
TGTGCCAGCAGTTCCCTGGGAGAGGCTGGCTACACCTTC
>TRBV12-3/TRBV12-4|TRBJ1-1|.|few
CASSTTRNTEAFF
TGTGCCAGCAGTACGACTCGGAACACTGAAGCTTTCTTT
>TRBV6-2/TRBV6-3|TRBJ2-1|TRBD2|few
CASRMAGGRANEQFF
TGTGCCAGCAGGATGGCAGGCGGGAGGGCCAATGAGCAGTTCTTC
>TRBV20-1|TRBJ2-1|TRBD2|.
CSAWTSGTYNEQFF
TGCAGTGCCTGGACTAGCGGTACCTACAATGAGCAGTTCTTC
>TRBV10-1|TRBJ2-1|TRBD2|few
CASSGPLTSGRANEQFF
TGCGCCAGCAGTGGCCCCCTGACTAGCGGGAGGGCGAATGAGCAGTTCTTC
>TRBV19|TRBJ2-7|TRBD1|.
CASSIRTGYEQYF
TGTGCCAGTAGTATAAGGACAGGCTACGAGCAGTACTTC
>TRBV28|TRBJ1-3|.|few
CASSWQGTGNTIYF
TGTGCCAGCAGTTGGCAGGGCACTGGAAACACCATATATTTT
>TRBV20-1|TRBJ2-3|TRBD2|few
CSATGLAGISTDTQYF
TGCAGTGCCACAGGACTAGCGGGAATTAGCACAGATACGCAGTATTTT
>TRBV5-1|TRBJ2-4|.|.
CASSLGDLPAKNIQYF
TGCGCCAGCAGCTTGGGGGACCTTCCAGCCAAAAACATTCAGTACTTC
>TRBV20-1|TRBJ2-3|.|.
CSARDFRSVENTQYF
TGCAGTGCCAGGGACTTCCGAAGCGTGGAGAATACGCAGTATTTT
>TRBV6-5|TRBJ2-1|TRBD1|.
CASSYSSFGTGDLDEQFF
TGTGCCAGCAGTTACTCGAGTTTTGGGACAGGGGATTTGGATGAGCAGTTCTTC
>TRBV6-2/TRBV6-3|TRBJ2-1|TRBD2|.
CASRSGGGRAYEQFF
TGTGCCAGCCGCTCCGGAGGCGGGAGGGCCTATGAGCAGTTCTTC
>TRBV12-3/TRBV12-4|TRBJ2-5|.|.
CASSMMGPLRTQYF
TGTGCCAGCAGTATGATGGGCCCGCTGAGGACCCAGTACTTC
>TRBV7-3|TRBJ2-1|.|.
CASSLYGGENEQFF
TGTGCCAGCAGCTTATACGGGGGTGAAAATGAGCAGTTCTTC
>TRBV7-9|TRBJ2-4|.|.
CASSSSAAKAKNIQYF
TGTGCCAGCAGTAGTTCGGCGGCTAAAGCCAAAAACATTCAGTACTTC
>TRBV25-1|TRBJ2-7|TRBD2|.
CASSRPGGLGEQYF
TGTGCCAGCAGCAGACCGGGTGGACTAGGCGAGCAGTACTTC
>TRBV28|TRBJ1-6|.|few
CASSKQGLFYNSPLHF
TGTGCCAGCAGCAAACAGGGTCTTTTCTATAATTCACCCCTCCACTTT
>TRBV5-1|TRBJ1-2|.|.
CASSPGLGSANYGYTF
TGCGCCAGCAGCCCGGGGCTAGGGTCAGCTAACTATGGCTACACCTTC
>TRBV7-2|TRBJ2-1|.|.
CASRPDWSSYEQYF
TGTGCCAGCAGACCAGACTGGAGCTCCTACGAGCAGTATTTC
>TRBV9|TRBJ1-6|TRBD1|.
CASSVVDRGVSPLHF
TGTGCCAGCAGCGTAGTCGACAGGGGGGTTTCACCCCTCCACTTT
>TRBV29-1|TRBJ2-1|TRBD1|.
CSAGRRGQGGGEQFF
TGCAGCGCCGGGAGGCGGGGACAGGGCGGTGGTGAGCAGTTCTTC
>TRBV14|TRBJ2-7|.|few
CASSQDRRQSYEQYF
TGTGCCAGCAGCCAAGATAGGAGACAGTCCTACGAGCAGTACTTC
>TRBV5-1|TRBJ2-7|TRBD1|few
CASSLRGGADEQYF
TGCGCCAGCAGCTTAAGAGGGGGCGCGGACGAGCAGTACTTC
>TRBV20-1|TRBJ2-7|.|.
CSATTFSSYEQYF
TGCAGTGCCACGACGTTCAGCTCCTACGAGCAGTACTTC
>TRBV28|TRBJ2-1|TRBD1|.
CASSSRAGGSNEQFF
TGTGCCAGCAGTAGTCGCGCAGGGGGCTCAAATGAGCAGTTCTTC
>TRBV25-1|TRBJ2-3|.|.
CASSAEPGTVTDTQYF
TGTGCCAGCAGTGCCGAACCCGGGACCGTCACAGATACGCAGTATTTT
>TRBV20-1|TRBJ2-1|TRBD2|.
CSARDEARTSRTNEQFF
TGCAGTGCTAGAGATGAGGCAAGGACTAGCCGGACTAATGAGCAGTTCTTC
>TRBV21-1|TRBJ2-1|.|many
CASSKSNRGLYNEQFF
TGTGCCAGCAGCAAATCAAACAGGGGGCTCTACAATGAGCAGTTCTTC